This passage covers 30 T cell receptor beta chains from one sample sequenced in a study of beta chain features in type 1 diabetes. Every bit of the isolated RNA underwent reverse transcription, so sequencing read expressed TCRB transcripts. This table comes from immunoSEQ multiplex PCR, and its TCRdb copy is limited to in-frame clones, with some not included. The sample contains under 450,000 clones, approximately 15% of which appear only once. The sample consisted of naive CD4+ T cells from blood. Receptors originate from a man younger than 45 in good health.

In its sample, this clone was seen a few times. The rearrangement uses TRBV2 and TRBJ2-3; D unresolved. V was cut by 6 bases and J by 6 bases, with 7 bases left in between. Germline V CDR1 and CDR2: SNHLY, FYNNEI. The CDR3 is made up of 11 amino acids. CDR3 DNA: TGTGCCAGCAGCCATCGGGATACGCAGTATTTT. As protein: CASSHRDTQYF.

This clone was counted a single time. CDR3 loop: CASSHWTSGGGRDEQFF. In DNA form, the CDR3 reads TGTGCCAGCAGCCATTGGACTAGCGGTGGCGGTAGGGATGAGCAGTTCTTC. The rearrangement links TRBV7-6 to TRBJ2-1; 10 nucleotides align to TRBD2. Germline values: CDR1 SGHVS, CDR2 FNYEAQ. V lost 5 bases, J lost 8 bases, and 15 bases stayed unmatched. This CDR3 region has 17 residues.

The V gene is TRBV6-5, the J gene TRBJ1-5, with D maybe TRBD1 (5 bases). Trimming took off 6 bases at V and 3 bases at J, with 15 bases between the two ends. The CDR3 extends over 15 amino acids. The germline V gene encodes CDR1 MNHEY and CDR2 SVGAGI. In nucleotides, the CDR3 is TGTGCCAGCAGCCCCGGGACGGAACACAATCAGCCCCAGCATTTT. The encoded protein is CASSPGTEHNQPQHF.

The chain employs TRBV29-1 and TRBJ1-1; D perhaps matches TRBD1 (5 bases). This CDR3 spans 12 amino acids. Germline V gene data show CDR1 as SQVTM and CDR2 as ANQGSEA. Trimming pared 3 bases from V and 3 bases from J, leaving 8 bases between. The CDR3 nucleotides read TGCAGCGTTGACTGGGGCTACACTGAAGCTTTCTTT. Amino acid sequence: CSVDWGYTEAFF.

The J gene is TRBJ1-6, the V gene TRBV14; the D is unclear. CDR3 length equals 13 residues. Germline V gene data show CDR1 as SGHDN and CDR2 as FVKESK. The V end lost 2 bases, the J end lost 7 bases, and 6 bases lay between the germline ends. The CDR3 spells CASSQFPNSPLHF. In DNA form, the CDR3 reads TGTGCCAGCAGCCAATTTCCGAATTCACCCCTCCACTTT. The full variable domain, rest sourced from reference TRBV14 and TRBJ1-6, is EAGVTQFPSHSVIEKGQTVTLRCDPISGHDNLYWYRRVMGKEIKFLLHFVKESKQDESGMPNNRFLAERTGGTYSTLKVQPAELEDSGVYFCASSQFPNSPLHFGNGTRLTVT.

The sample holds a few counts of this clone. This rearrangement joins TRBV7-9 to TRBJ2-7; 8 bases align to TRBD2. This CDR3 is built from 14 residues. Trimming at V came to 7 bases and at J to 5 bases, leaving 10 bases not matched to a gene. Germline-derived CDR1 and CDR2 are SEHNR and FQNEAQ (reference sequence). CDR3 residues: CASNRAGAPDEQYF. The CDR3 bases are TGTGCCAGCAACAGAGCGGGGGCGCCGGACGAGCAGTACTTC. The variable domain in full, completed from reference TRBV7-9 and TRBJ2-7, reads DTGVSQNPRHKITKRGQNVTFRCDPISEHNRLYWYRQTLGQGPEFLTYFQNEAQLEKSRLLSDRFSAERPKGSFSTLEIQRTEQGDSAMYLCASNRAGAPDEQYFGPGTRLTVT.

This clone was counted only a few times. CDR3 sequence reads: CASSQGAGTGVDIQYF. In DNA form, the CDR3 reads TGCGCCAGCAGCCAAGGGGCCGGGACAGGGGTAGACATTCAGTACTTC. The chain has TRBV4-3 and TRBJ2-4; 10 bases are shared with TRBD1. V was pared by 1 base and J by 8 bases, with 8 bases of the junction left unmatched. Germline CDR1 reads LGHNA; CDR2 reads YSLEER. CDR3 length: 16 amino acids.

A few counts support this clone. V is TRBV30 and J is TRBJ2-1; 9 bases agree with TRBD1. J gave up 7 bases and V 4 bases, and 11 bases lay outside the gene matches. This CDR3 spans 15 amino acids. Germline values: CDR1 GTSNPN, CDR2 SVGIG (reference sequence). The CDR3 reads CAWTPQDRGGNEQFF. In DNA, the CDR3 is TGTGCCTGGACCCCCCAGGACAGGGGAGGGAATGAGCAGTTCTTC.

In DNA, the CDR3 is TGTGCCAGCAGCTTAGACCCAAATAACTATGGCTACACCTTC. Translation: CASSLDPNNYGYTF. V is TRBV7-8 and J is TRBJ1-2; D remains unclear. Trimming took off 1 base at V and 1 base at J, with 7 bases between the two ends. The CDR3 loop spans 14 amino acids. Germline CDR1 and CDR2: SGHVS and FQNEAQ.

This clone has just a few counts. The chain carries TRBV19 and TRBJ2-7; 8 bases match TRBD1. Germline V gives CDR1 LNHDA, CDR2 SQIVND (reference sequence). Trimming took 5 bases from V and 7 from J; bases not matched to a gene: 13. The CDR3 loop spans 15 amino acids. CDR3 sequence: CASSGPGQALEEQYF. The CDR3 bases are TGTGCCAGTAGTGGACCGGGACAGGCCCTTGAAGAGCAGTACTTC.

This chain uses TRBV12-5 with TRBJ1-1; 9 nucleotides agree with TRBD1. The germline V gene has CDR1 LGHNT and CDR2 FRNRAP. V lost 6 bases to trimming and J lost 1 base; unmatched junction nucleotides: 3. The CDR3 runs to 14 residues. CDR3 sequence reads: CASGGTGSNTEAFF. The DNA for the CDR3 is TGTGCTAGTGGAGGGACAGGGTCGAACACTGAAGCTTTCTTT.

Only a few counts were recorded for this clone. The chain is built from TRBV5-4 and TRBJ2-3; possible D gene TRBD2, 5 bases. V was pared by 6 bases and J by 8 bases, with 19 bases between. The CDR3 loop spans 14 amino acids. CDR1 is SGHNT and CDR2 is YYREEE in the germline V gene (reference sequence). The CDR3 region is CASTSRGGSGTQYF. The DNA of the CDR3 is TGTGCCAGCACCTCCCGAGGTGGCAGCGGTACGCAGTATTTT.

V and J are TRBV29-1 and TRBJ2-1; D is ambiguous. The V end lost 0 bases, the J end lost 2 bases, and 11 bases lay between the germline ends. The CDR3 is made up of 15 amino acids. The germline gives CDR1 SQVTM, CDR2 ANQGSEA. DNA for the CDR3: TGCAGCGTTGAAGACCCCCCTCCCCCCTACAATGAGCAGTTCTTC. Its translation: CSVEDPPPPYNEQFF.

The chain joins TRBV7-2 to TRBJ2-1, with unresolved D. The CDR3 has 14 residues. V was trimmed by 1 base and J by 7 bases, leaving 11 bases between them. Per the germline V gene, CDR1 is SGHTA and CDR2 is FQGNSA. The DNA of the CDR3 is TGTGCCAGCAGCTTAGTTAGCAAGAGGAATGAGCAGTTCTTC. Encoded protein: CASSLVSKRNEQFF. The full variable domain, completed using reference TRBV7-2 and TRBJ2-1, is GAGVSQSPSNKVTEKGKDVELRCDPISGHTALYWYRQSLGQGLEFLIYFQGNSAPDKSGLPSDRFSAERTGGSVSTLTIQRTQQEDSAVYLCASSLVSKRNEQFFGPGTRLTVL.

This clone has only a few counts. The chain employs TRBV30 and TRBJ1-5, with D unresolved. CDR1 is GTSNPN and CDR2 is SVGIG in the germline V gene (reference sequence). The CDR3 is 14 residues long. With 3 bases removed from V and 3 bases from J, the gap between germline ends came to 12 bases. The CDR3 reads CAWSVGVINQPQHF. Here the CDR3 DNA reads TGTGCCTGGAGCGTTGGCGTAATCAATCAGCCCCAGCATTTT. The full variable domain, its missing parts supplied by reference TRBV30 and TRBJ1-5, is SQTIHQWPATLVQPVGSPLSLECTVEGTSNPNLYWYRQAAGRGLQLLFYSVGIGQISSEVPQNLSASRPQDRQFILSSKKLLLSDSGFYLCAWSVGVINQPQHFGDGTRLSIL.

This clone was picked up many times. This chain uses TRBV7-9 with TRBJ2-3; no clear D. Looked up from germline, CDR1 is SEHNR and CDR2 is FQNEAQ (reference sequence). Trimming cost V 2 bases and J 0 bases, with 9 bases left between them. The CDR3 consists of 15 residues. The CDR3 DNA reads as TGTGCCAGCAGCTTAACGGGCGCTAGCACAGATACGCAGTATTTT. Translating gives CASSLTGASTDTQYF.

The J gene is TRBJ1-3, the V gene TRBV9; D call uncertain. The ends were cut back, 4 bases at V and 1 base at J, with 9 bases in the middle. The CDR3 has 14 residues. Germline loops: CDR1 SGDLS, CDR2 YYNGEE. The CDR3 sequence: CASSNMGSGNTIYF. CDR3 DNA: TGTGCCAGCAGCAACATGGGGTCTGGAAACACCATATATTTT.

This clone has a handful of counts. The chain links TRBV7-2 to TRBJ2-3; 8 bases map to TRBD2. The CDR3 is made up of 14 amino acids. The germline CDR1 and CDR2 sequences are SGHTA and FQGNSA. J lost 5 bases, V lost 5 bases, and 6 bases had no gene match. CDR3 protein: CASSQAGAVDTQYF. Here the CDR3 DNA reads TGTGCCAGCAGCCAAGCGGGAGCGGTAGATACGCAGTATTTT. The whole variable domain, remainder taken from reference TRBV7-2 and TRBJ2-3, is GAGVSQSPSNKVTEKGKDVELRCDPISGHTALYWYRQSLGQGLEFLIYFQGNSAPDKSGLPSDRFSAERTGGSVSTLTIQRTQQEDSAVYLCASSQAGAVDTQYFGPGTRLTVL.

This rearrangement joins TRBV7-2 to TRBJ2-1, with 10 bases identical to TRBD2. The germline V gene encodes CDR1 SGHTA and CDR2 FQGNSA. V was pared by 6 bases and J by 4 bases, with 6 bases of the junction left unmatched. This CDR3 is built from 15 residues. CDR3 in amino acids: CASRVTSGIYNEQFF. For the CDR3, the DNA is TGTGCCAGCAGGGTTACTAGCGGGATTTACAATGAGCAGTTCTTC.

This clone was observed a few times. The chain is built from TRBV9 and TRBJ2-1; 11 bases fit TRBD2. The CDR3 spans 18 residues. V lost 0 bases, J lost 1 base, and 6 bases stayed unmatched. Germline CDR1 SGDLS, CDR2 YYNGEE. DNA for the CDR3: TGTGCCAGCAGCGTAGCTACAGCTAGCGGGGGGTCCTACAATGAGCAGTTCTTC. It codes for CASSVATASGGSYNEQFF.

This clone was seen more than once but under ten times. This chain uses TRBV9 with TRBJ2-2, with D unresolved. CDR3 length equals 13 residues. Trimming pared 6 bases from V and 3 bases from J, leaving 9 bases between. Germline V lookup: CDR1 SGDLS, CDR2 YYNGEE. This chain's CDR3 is CASTSPHTGELFF. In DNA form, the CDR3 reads TGTGCCAGCACCAGCCCGCACACCGGGGAGCTGTTTTTT.

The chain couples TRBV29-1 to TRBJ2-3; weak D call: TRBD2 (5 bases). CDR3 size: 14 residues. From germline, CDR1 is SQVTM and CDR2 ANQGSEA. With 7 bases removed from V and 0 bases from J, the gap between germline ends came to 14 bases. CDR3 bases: TGCAGCGCCAGAGGCGGGTGGAGCACAGATACGCAGTATTTT. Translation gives CSARGGWSTDTQYF.

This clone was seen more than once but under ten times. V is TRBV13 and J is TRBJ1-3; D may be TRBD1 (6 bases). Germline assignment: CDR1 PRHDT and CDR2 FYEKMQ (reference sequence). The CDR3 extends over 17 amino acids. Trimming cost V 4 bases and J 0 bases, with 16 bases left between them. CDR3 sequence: CASSSPKQGHSGNTIYF. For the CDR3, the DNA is TGTGCCAGCAGCTCCCCCAAACAGGGTCACTCTGGAAACACCATATATTTT.

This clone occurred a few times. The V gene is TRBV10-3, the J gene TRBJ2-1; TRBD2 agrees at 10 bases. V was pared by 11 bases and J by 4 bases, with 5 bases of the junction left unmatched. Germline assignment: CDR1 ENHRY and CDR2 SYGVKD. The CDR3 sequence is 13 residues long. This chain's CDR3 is CAVQREGYNEQFF. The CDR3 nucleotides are TGTGCCGTCCAGCGGGAGGGATACAATGAGCAGTTCTTC.

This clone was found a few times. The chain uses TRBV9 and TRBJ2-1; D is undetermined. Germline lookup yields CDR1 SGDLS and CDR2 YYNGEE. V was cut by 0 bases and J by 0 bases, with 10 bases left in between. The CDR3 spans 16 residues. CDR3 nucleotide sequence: TGTGCCAGCAGCGTAGAAACTATGAGCTCCTACAATGAGCAGTTCTTC. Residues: CASSVETMSSYNEQFF.

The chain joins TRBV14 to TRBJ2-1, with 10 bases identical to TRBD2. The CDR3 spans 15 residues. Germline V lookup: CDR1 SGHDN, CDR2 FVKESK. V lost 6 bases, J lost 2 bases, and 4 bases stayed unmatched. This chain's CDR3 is CASRSSGGTYNEQFF. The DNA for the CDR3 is TGTGCCAGCAGGAGTAGCGGGGGGACCTACAATGAGCAGTTCTTC.

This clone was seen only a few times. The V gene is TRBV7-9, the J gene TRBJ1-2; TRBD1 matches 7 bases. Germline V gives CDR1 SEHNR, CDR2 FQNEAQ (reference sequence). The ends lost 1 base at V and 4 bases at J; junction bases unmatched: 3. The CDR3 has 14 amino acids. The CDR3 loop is CASSLGGTVYGYTF. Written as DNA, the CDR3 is TGTGCCAGCAGCTTAGGAGGGACAGTCTATGGCTACACCTTC.

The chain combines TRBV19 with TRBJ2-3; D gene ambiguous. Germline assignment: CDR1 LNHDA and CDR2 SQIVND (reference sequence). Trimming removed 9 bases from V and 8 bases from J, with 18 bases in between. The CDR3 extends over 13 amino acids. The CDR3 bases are TGTGCCAGCAGCTCTGAAGGAGCAGGTACGCAGTATTTT. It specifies CASSSEGAGTQYF.

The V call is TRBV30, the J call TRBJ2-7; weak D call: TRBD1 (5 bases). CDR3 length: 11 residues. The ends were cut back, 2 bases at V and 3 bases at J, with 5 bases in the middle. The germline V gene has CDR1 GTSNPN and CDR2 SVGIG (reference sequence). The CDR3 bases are TGTGCCTGGAGTACAGGCTACGAGCAGTACGTC. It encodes CAWSTGYEQYV.

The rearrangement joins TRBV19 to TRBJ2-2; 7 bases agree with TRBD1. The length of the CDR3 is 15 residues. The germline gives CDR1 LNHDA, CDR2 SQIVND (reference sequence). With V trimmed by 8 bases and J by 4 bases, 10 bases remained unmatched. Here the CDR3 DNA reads TGTGCCAGTTTTACCTTAGGGGGCACCACCGGGGAGCTGTTTTTT. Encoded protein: CASFTLGGTTGELFF.